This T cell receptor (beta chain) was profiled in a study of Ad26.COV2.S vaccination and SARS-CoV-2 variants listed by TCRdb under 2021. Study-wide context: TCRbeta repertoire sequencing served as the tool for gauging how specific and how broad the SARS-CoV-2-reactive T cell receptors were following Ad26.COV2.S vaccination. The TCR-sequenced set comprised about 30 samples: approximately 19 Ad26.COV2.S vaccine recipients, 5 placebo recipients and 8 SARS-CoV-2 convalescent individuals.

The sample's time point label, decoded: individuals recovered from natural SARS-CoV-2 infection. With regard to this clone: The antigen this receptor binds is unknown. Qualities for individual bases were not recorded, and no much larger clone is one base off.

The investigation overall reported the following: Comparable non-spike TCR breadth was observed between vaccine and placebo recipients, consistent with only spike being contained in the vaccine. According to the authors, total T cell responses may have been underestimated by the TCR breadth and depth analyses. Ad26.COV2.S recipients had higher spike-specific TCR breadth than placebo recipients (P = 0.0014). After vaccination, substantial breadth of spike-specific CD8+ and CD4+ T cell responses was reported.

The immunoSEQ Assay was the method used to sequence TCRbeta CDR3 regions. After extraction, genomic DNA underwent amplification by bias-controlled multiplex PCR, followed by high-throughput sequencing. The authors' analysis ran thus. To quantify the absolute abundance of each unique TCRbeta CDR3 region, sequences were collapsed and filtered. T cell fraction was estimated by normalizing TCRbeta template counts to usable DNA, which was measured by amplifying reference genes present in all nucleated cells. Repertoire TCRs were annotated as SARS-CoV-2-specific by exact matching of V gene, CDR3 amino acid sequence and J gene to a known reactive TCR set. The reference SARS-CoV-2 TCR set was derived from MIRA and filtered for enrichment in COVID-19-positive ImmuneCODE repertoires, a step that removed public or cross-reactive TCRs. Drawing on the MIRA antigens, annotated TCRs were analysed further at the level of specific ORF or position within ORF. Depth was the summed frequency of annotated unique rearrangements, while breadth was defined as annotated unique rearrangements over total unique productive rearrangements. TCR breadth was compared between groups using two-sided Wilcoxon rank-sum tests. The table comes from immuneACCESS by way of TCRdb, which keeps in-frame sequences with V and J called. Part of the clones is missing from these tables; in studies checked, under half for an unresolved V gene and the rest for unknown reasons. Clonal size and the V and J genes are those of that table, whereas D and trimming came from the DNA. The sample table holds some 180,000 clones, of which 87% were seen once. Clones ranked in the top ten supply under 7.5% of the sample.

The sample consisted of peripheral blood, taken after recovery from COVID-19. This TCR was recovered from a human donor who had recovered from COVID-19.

The DNA sequence is as follows: TGTGCCAGCAGCGTATCACAGGGCGGTCGTGAGCAGTTCTTC. It specifies CASSVSQGGREQFF. This receptor chain uses TRBV9 and TRBJ2-1, with TRBD1 as a weak D call on 6 bases. Taken from cysteine to phenylalanine, the CDR3 has 14 residues. Left in the record is the CDR3 DNA by itself, 42 bases read in frame from the first base. V lost 1 base and J lost 9 bases; the stretch between them is 14 bases long. CDR1 and CDR2 were assigned from the germline V gene as SGDLS and YYNGEE.